This is a list of T cell receptor beta chains from one sample in a study of Graves' ophthalmopathy and Graves' hyperthyroidism. TCRdb redid the calling of the multiplex PCR reads with MiXCR, one entry per CDR3 protein. The sample lists 200,000 to 250,000 distinct CDR3 sequences; roughly 21% were seen once. Source material: peripheral blood. The source of these receptors is a woman aged 45-59 years with Graves' ophthalmopathy. Each CDR3 is given with its conserved first and last residue. The order of the fields is D gene, clone size, J gene, V gene, CDR3 protein, CDR3 DNA. The D gene is left open where the match is weak. Size tells how often a clone was seen (once, few, many) or the class of an expanded clone, and some rows leave it out.

d_call: -
clone_size: -
j_call: TRBJ2-5
v_call: TRBV27
cdr3_aa: CASSSLRVVETQYF
cdr3_nt: TGTGCCAGCAGTTCTCTCAGGGTGGTGGAGACCCAGTACTTC

d_call: TRBD2
clone_size: -
j_call: TRBJ2-7
v_call: TRBV28
cdr3_aa: CASRNRLAGVFEQYF
cdr3_nt: TGTGCCAGCAGGAATCGACTAGCGGGAGTATTCGAGCAGTACTTC

d_call: TRBD2
clone_size: many
j_call: TRBJ2-7
v_call: TRBV12-3/TRBV12-4
cdr3_aa: CASSFGIAGDYEQYF
cdr3_nt: TGTGCCAGCAGTTTTGGAATAGCGGGGGACTACGAGCAGTACTTC

d_call: -
clone_size: many
j_call: TRBJ1-1
v_call: TRBV7-9
cdr3_aa: CASSSKRGGGTEAFF
cdr3_nt: TGTGCCAGCAGCTCAAAGCGCGGGGGCGGAACTGAAGCTTTCTTT

d_call: TRBD1
clone_size: many
j_call: TRBJ1-1
v_call: TRBV12-3/TRBV12-4
cdr3_aa: CASILTGGGTEAFF
cdr3_nt: TGTGCCAGCATCCTGACAGGGGGCGGTACTGAAGCTTTCTTT

d_call: TRBD2
clone_size: -
j_call: TRBJ2-5
v_call: TRBV6-1
cdr3_aa: CASSPGLAGTQETQYF
cdr3_nt: TGTGCCAGCAGTCCAGGACTAGCGGGGACCCAAGAGACCCAGTACTTC

d_call: -
clone_size: few
j_call: TRBJ1-5
v_call: TRBV5-1
cdr3_aa: CASSLEGPYSNQPQHF
cdr3_nt: TGCGCCAGCAGCCTGGAGGGGCCCTATAGCAATCAGCCCCAGCATTTT

d_call: TRBD2
clone_size: few
j_call: TRBJ2-2
v_call: TRBV19
cdr3_aa: CASRPSGNTGELFF
cdr3_nt: TGTGCCAGTCGTCCTAGCGGGAACACCGGGGAGCTGTTTTTT

d_call: -
clone_size: many
j_call: TRBJ1-1
v_call: TRBV12-3/TRBV12-4
cdr3_aa: CASSFSGDTEAFF
cdr3_nt: TGTGCCAGCAGTTTTTCAGGGGACACTGAAGCTTTCTTT

d_call: -
clone_size: -
j_call: TRBJ2-7
v_call: TRBV6-5
cdr3_aa: CASSYADRGNYEQYF
cdr3_nt: TGTGCCAGCAGTTACGCGGACAGAGGGAACTACGAGCAGTACTTC

d_call: -
clone_size: many
j_call: TRBJ2-4
v_call: TRBV2
cdr3_aa: CASSGLGTGRLNIQYF
cdr3_nt: TGTGCCAGCAGTGGGCTTGGAACAGGGAGGTTAAACATTCAGTACTTC

d_call: TRBD1
clone_size: -
j_call: TRBJ2-7
v_call: TRBV20-1
cdr3_aa: CSATPRGTGLYEQYF
cdr3_nt: TGCAGTGCTACTCCTAGGGGGACAGGTCTTTACGAGCAGTACTTC

d_call: TRBD1
clone_size: many
j_call: TRBJ1-2
v_call: TRBV12-5
cdr3_aa: CASGLSGTGTRGYTF
cdr3_nt: TGTGCTAGTGGTTTATCCGGGACAGGGACTCGTGGCTACACCTTC

d_call: TRBD1
clone_size: many
j_call: TRBJ2-5
v_call: TRBV12-3/TRBV12-4
cdr3_aa: CASGGTGGSETQYF
cdr3_nt: TGTGCCAGCGGGGGGACAGGGGGGTCGGAGACCCAGTACTTC

d_call: TRBD1
clone_size: many
j_call: TRBJ2-5
v_call: TRBV14
cdr3_aa: CASSLFRQGGLETQYF
cdr3_nt: TGTGCCAGCAGCCTATTCAGACAGGGGGGACTGGAGACCCAGTACTTC

d_call: -
clone_size: many
j_call: TRBJ2-7
v_call: TRBV19
cdr3_aa: CASRPRASYEQYF
cdr3_nt: TGTGCCAGTAGGCCACGGGCCTCCTACGAGCAGTACTTC

d_call: -
clone_size: -
j_call: TRBJ1-3
v_call: TRBV6-1
cdr3_aa: CASGVTGGNTIYF
cdr3_nt: TGTGCCAGCGGGGTGACGGGCGGAAACACCATATATTTT

d_call: -
clone_size: many
j_call: TRBJ2-2
v_call: TRBV12-5
cdr3_aa: CASGLEQGGFAGELFF
cdr3_nt: TGTGCTAGTGGTTTGGAACAGGGAGGATTTGCCGGGGAGCTGTTTTTT

d_call: -
clone_size: many
j_call: TRBJ1-6
v_call: TRBV28
cdr3_aa: CASSPLDRSIIGSPLHF
cdr3_nt: TGTGCCAGCAGTCCTCTCGATCGGTCCATCATTGGATCACCCCTCCACTTT

d_call: -
clone_size: many
j_call: TRBJ1-2
v_call: TRBV4-1
cdr3_aa: CASSQYPRGLNYGYTF
cdr3_nt: TGCGCCAGCAGCCAATACCCCAGGGGTCTTAACTATGGCTACACCTTC

d_call: TRBD2
clone_size: many
j_call: TRBJ2-1
v_call: TRBV20-1
cdr3_aa: CSARVGGSSYNEQFF
cdr3_nt: TGCAGTGCTAGAGTCGGGGGGAGCTCCTACAATGAGCAGTTCTTC

d_call: TRBD1
clone_size: many
j_call: TRBJ1-1
v_call: TRBV5-1
cdr3_aa: CASSRGGAQGRTEAFF
cdr3_nt: TGCGCCAGCAGCCGTGGGGGGGCACAGGGGCGCACTGAAGCTTTCTTT

d_call: TRBD1
clone_size: once
j_call: TRBJ2-7
v_call: TRBV18
cdr3_aa: CASSFDRGSTYEQYF
cdr3_nt: TGTGCCAGCTCATTCGACAGGGGATCAACCTACGAGCAGTACTTC

d_call: -
clone_size: many
j_call: TRBJ2-7
v_call: TRBV12-3/TRBV12-4
cdr3_aa: CASSDGGALRYEQYF
cdr3_nt: TGTGCCAGCAGTGACGGGGGCGCGCTCAGGTACGAGCAGTACTTC

d_call: -
clone_size: many
j_call: TRBJ1-5
v_call: TRBV5-1
cdr3_aa: CASSLDQGPNQPQHF
cdr3_nt: TGCGCCAGCAGCTTGGACCAGGGGCCTAATCAGCCCCAGCATTTT

d_call: -
clone_size: -
j_call: TRBJ2-7
v_call: TRBV30
cdr3_aa: CAWSARVGVPYEQYF
cdr3_nt: TGTGCCTGGAGTGCCCGGGTAGGGGTGCCCTACGAGCAGTACTTC

d_call: TRBD2
clone_size: many
j_call: TRBJ2-5
v_call: TRBV7-9
cdr3_aa: CASSQTSGLQETQYF
cdr3_nt: TGTGCCAGCAGCCAGACTAGCGGACTACAAGAGACCCAGTACTTC

d_call: TRBD2
clone_size: once
j_call: TRBJ2-2
v_call: TRBV11-2
cdr3_aa: CASSLERLAGGTNTGELFF
cdr3_nt: TGTGCCAGCAGCTTAGAGCGGCTAGCGGGGGGAACAAACACCGGGGAGCTGTTTTTT

d_call: -
clone_size: few
j_call: TRBJ2-2
v_call: TRBV9
cdr3_aa: CASSVGGRTGELFF
cdr3_nt: TGTGCCAGCAGCGTGGGGGGTAGAACCGGGGAGCTGTTTTTT

d_call: TRBD1
clone_size: many
j_call: TRBJ2-7
v_call: TRBV24-1
cdr3_aa: CATSETDREENYEQYF
cdr3_nt: TGTGCCACCAGTGAAACGGACAGGGAAGAAAACTACGAGCAGTACTTC

d_call: -
clone_size: many
j_call: TRBJ1-5
v_call: TRBV30
cdr3_aa: CAWSDTSNQPQHF
cdr3_nt: TGTGCCTGGTCGGACACTAGCAATCAGCCCCAGCATTTT

d_call: -
clone_size: few
j_call: TRBJ2-5
v_call: TRBV5-1
cdr3_aa: CASSASGGRETQYF
cdr3_nt: TGCGCCAGCAGCGCAAGCGGTGGGCGAGAGACCCAGTACTTC